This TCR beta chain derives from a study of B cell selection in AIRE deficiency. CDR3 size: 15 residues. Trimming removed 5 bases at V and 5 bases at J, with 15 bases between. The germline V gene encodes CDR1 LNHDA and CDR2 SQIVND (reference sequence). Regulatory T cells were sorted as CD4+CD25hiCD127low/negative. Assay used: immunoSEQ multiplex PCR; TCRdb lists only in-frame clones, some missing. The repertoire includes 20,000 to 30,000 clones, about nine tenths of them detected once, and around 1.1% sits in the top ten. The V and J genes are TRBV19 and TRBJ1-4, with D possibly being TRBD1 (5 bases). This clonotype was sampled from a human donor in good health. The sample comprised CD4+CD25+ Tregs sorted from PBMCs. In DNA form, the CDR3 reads TGTGCCAGTAGTCCCACGGGGCAACGGAATGAAAAACTGTTTTTT. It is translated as CASSPTGQRNEKLFF.